The 14 T cell receptor beta chains below come from one sample, sequenced in a study of cytomegalovirus exposure and HLA in healthy donors. The primer mix had 60 Vbeta and 13 Jbeta primers. Clones were sequenced by immunoSEQ multiplex PCR, and TCRdb holds only the in-frame ones, with some missing. The sample records some 170,000 clones, 77% being singletons. Specimen: PBMCs. Receptors originate from a woman aged 60-75 years in good health and CMV-seropositive.

The chain links TRBV7-8 to TRBJ1-2; 7 bases map to TRBD1. This CDR3 is 15 amino acids long. Germline-derived CDR1 and CDR2 are SGHVS and FQNEAQ. The V segment lost 1 base and the J segment 8 bases; nucleotides outside the gene matches: 10. The CDR3 region has the DNA TGTGCCAGCAGCTTAGGGAGGGGGCGGTTGGGAGGCTACACCTTC. Translation: CASSLGRGRLGGYTF.

The rearrangement links TRBV30 to TRBJ2-4; D is perhaps TRBD1 (5 bases). This CDR3 region has 17 residues. V lost 3 bases and J lost 1, with 19 bases in between. CDR1 and CDR2 (germline): GTSNPN, SVGIG (reference sequence). CDR3 in amino acids: CAWSRLRTLVAKNIQYF. The DNA for the CDR3 is TGTGCCTGGAGCCGCTTAAGGACACTTGTGGCCAAAAACATTCAGTACTTC.

The count of this clone is one. The chain joins TRBV7-6 to TRBJ2-7; a possible D gene is TRBD2 (7 bases). V dropped 8 bases and J dropped 2 bases, with 13 bases sitting between them. The CDR3 contains 13 residues. Germline loops: CDR1 SGHVS, CDR2 FNYEAQ. The CDR3: CASGRGGPYEQYF. The CDR3 DNA reads as TGTGCCAGCGGGAGGGGGGGTCCCTACGAGCAGTACTTC.

V gene TRBV28 combines with J gene TRBJ1-2; 7 positions agree with TRBD1. The CDR3 spans 14 residues. V gave up 5 bases and J gave up 11 bases; unmatched junction bases: 14. Germline lookup yields CDR1 MDHEN and CDR2 SYDVKM. The CDR3 DNA sequence: TGTGCCAGCAGTACCACGGACAGGTGGGGGTTGTACACCTTC. This sequence encodes CASSTTDRWGLYTF.

Regarding this clone: The CDR3 carries no conserved terminal phenylalanine or tryptophan, so it likely arises from a read error. Because the CDR3's place on the DNA is in doubt, the DNA is left out and the CDR3 is given as listed by TCRdb. The chain recombines TRBV10-3 with TRBJ2-7; no check of the table's D call, TRBD2, against the DNA was made. The length of the CDR3 is 12 amino acids, counting both ends. The germline V gene has CDR1 ENHRY and CDR2 SYGVKD. CDR3 sequence: CAISEKEETRDL.

This CDR3 is CASSWDRGDTQYF. In nucleotides, the CDR3 is TGTGCCAGCAGTTGGGACAGGGGAGATACGCAGTATTTT. The V call is TRBV27, the J call TRBJ2-3, with 10 bases identical to TRBD1. CDR3 length: 13 amino acids. The V gene end was trimmed by 4 bases and the J gene end by 5 bases; junction bases not matched to a gene: 0. CDR1 and CDR2 (germline): MNHEY, SMNVEV (reference sequence).

This chain connects TRBV5-1 to TRBJ2-1, with TRBD1 as a possible D gene (6 bases). Trimming took off 5 bases at V and 7 bases at J, with 13 bases between the two ends. The CDR3 totals 13 residues. The germline V gene has CDR1 SGHRS and CDR2 YFSETQ. CDR3 coding DNA: TGCGCCAGCAGTGGGGACACAGGGAATGAGCAGTTCTTC. Amino acid sequence: CASSGDTGNEQFF.

A few counts support this clone. The genes are TRBV19 and TRBJ1-1, with TRBD1 identical over 7 bases. CDR3 size: 15 residues. From germline, CDR1 is LNHDA and CDR2 SQIVND (reference sequence). V dropped 2 bases and J dropped 5; count of bases not matched to a gene: 8. This CDR3 reads CASSIRAGGGTEAFF. The CDR3 DNA sequence: TGTGCCAGTAGTATACGGGCAGGGGGAGGAACTGAAGCTTTCTTT. Together with reference TRBV19 and TRBJ1-1, the CDR3 gives the full variable domain: DGGITQSPKYLFRKEGQNVTLSCEQNLNHDAMYWYRQDPGQGLRLIYYSQIVNDFQKGDIAEGYSVSREKKESFPLTVTSAQKNPTAFYLCASSIRAGGGTEAFFGQGTRLTVV.

This chain uses TRBV28 with TRBJ2-3; 8 nucleotides line up with TRBD1. After removal of 4 bases from V and 4 bases from J, the junction contained 7 bases not matched to a gene. The germline CDR1 and CDR2 sequences are MDHEN and SYDVKM. The CDR3 has 15 amino acids. CDR3 sequence reads: CASSSPQGAADTQYF. CDR3 coding DNA: TGTGCCAGCAGTTCACCCCAGGGGGCTGCAGATACGCAGTATTTT.

This clone occurred a few times. The rearrangement links TRBV9 to TRBJ2-3; perhaps TRBD2 as D (5 bases). Germline V CDR1 and CDR2: SGDLS, YYNGEE. V shed 3 bases and J shed 4 bases, with 12 bases lying between them. This CDR3 region has 14 residues. The CDR3 loop reads CASSARFGADTQYF. CDR3 nucleotide sequence: TGTGCCAGCAGCGCCCGGTTCGGGGCAGATACGCAGTATTTT.

The genes are TRBV4-3 and TRBJ1-3; possible D gene TRBD1, 6 bases. The CDR3 loop spans 14 amino acids. Trimming took 1 base from V and 2 from J, leaving 6 bases between them. Germline-derived CDR1 and CDR2 are LGHNA and YSLEER. CDR3 region: CASSQGTAGNTIYF. CDR3 sequence (DNA): TGCGCCAGCAGCCAAGGGACAGCTGGAAACACCATATATTTT.

The chain recombines TRBV28 with TRBJ1-1; D is ambiguous. V gave up 4 bases and J gave up 4 bases, with 13 bases separating them. In germline, CDR1 is MDHEN, CDR2 SYDVKM. This CDR3 region has 14 residues. In DNA, the CDR3 is TGTGCCAGCAGTTCCCCCGGGAGTTCCACTGAAGCTTTCTTT. The encoded protein is CASSSPGSSTEAFF.

V usage is TRBV30 and J usage is TRBJ2-5; TRBD1 agrees at 7 bases. This CDR3 is 11 amino acids long. After removal of 4 bases from V and 10 bases from J, the junction contained 6 bases not matched to a gene. Per the germline V gene, CDR1 is GTSNPN and CDR2 is SVGIG (reference sequence). The CDR3 sequence is CAWTSGGGQYF. The DNA for the CDR3 is TGTGCCTGGACCTCAGGGGGTGGCCAGTACTTC.

This clone was counted a single time. The gene calls are TRBV9 and TRBJ2-1; 10 bases fit TRBD2. This CDR3 is built from 18 residues. Looked up from germline, CDR1 is SGDLS and CDR2 is YYNGEE. The V and J ends lost 0 bases and 0 bases, in that order; junction bases with no gene match: 6. CDR3 residues: CASSVVAGGPSSYNEQFF. Written as DNA, the CDR3 is TGTGCCAGCAGCGTAGTAGCGGGGGGACCGAGCTCCTACAATGAGCAGTTCTTC.